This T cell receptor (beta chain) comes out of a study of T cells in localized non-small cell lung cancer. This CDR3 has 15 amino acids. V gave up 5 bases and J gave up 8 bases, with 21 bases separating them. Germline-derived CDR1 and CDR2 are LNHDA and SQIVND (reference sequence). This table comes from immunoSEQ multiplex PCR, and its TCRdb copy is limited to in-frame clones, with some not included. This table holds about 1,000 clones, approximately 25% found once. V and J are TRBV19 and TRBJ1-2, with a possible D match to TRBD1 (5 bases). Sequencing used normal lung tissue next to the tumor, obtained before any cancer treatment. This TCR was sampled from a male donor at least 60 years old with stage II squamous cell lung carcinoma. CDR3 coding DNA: TGTGCCAGTAGTCTTTCTTATGGGACCCCGGAAGGCTACACCTTC. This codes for CASSLSYGTPEGYTF.